What follows are 14 T cell receptor beta chains derived from one specimen sequenced in a study of T cell responses to AZD1222 COVID-19 vaccine. Sequenced by immunoSEQ multiplex PCR; TCRdb stores in-frame clones only, minus some. The sample yields approximately 130,000 clones, around 90% seen once. The sequencing used peripheral blood, collected on day 0 of AZD1222 vaccination. Receptors were obtained from an adult in good health.

The chain has TRBV10-3 and TRBJ1-2; D call uncertain. With 4 bases removed from V and 8 bases from J, the gap between germline ends came to 11 bases. Germline CDR1 is ENHRY and CDR2 is SYGVKD. The CDR3 runs 12 residues. DNA of the CDR3: TGTGCCATCAGTGGACCCGAGTGGGGCTACACCTTC. This gives the protein CAISGPEWGYTF.

CDR3 in amino acids: CASTMDSYQPQHF. In DNA form, the CDR3 reads TGTGCCAGCACTATGGACAGCTATCAGCCCCAGCATTTT. The chain employs TRBV28 and TRBJ1-5; D is possibly TRBD1 (6 bases). Germline CDR1 and CDR2: MDHEN and SYDVKM. Trimming stripped 7 bases from V and 5 bases from J, with 12 bases between. The CDR3 consists of 13 residues.

The V call is TRBV5-5, the J call TRBJ1-6; D gene ambiguous. CDR1 SGHKS and CDR2 YYEKEE come from the germline V gene (reference sequence). Trimming removed 4 bases at V and 7 bases at J, with 18 bases between. The CDR3 is made up of 16 amino acids. The chain's CDR3 is CASSDETQLGNSPLHF. The DNA for the CDR3 is TGTGCCAGCAGCGACGAGACACAGCTGGGCAATTCACCCCTCCACTTT.

This chain connects TRBV7-9 to TRBJ1-1; D remains unclear. The V and J ends lost 3 bases and 3 bases respectively, with 8 bases between them. CDR3 length: 13 amino acids. Germline loops: CDR1 SEHNR, CDR2 FQNEAQ (reference sequence). CDR3 nucleotide sequence: TGTGCCAGCAGCTTGTCATACGACACTGAAGCTTTCTTT. Translation: CASSLSYDTEAFF.

This clone was recorded only once. This chain connects TRBV25-1 to TRBJ2-5; D possibly corresponds to TRBD2 (5 bases). Trimming pared 6 bases from V and 1 base from J, leaving 9 bases between. The germline CDR1 and CDR2 sequences are MGHDK and SYGVNS. This CDR3 is built from 13 residues. For the CDR3, the DNA is TGTGCCAGCAGCAACGCGGGCCAAGAGACCCAGTACTTC. Translated, it gives CASSNAGQETQYF.

This clone was picked up one time. The chain's CDR3 is CASSLSGYTEAFF. Written as DNA, the CDR3 is TGTGCCAGCAGTTTATCCGGATACACTGAAGCTTTCTTT. This chain links TRBV28 with TRBJ1-1, with D unresolved. This CDR3 contains 13 residues. Per germline, CDR1 MDHEN and CDR2 SYDVKM. V lost 1 base, J lost 3 bases, and 6 bases lay in between.

CDR3 nucleotides: TGCGCCAGCAGCTTGGATGGGACTATTCTGGGACACGAGCAGTACTTC. Amino acids: CASSLDGTILGHEQYF. V usage is TRBV5-1 and J usage is TRBJ2-7; 7 bases agree with TRBD2. V shed 0 bases, J shed 5 bases, and the junction held 11 bases outside the gene matches. In germline, CDR1 is SGHRS, CDR2 YFSETQ. The CDR3 is 16 residues long.

The chain joins TRBV16 to TRBJ1-5; D is unresolved. The CDR3 runs to 14 residues. Between the trimmed V and J ends, which lost 6 bases and 5 bases, there was a span of 14 bases. CDR1 KGHSY and CDR2 FQNENV come from the germline V gene. DNA for the CDR3: TGTGCCAGCAGACGTACGGGCAGCCATCAGCCCCAGCATTTT. It specifies CASRRTGSHQPQHF.

The chain couples TRBV5-6 to TRBJ2-3, with 7 bases fitting TRBD1. The trim removed 4 bases at V and 4 bases at J, leaving 21 bases unmatched. In germline, CDR1 is SGHDT, CDR2 YYEEEE. This CDR3 is 19 amino acids long. The CDR3 protein is CASSGTGDPWELKADTQYF. The CDR3 nucleotides read TGTGCCAGCAGCGGAACAGGGGACCCGTGGGAATTAAAGGCAGATACGCAGTATTTT.

This chain links TRBV20-1 with TRBJ2-7; a weak D match, TRBD1 (6 bases). This CDR3 region has 13 residues. The V gene's germline CDR1 is DFQATT and CDR2 SNEGSKA (reference sequence). Trimming removed 3 bases from V and 4 bases from J, with 13 bases in between. CDR3 sequence: CSASKVGQYEQYF. Written as DNA, the CDR3 is TGCAGTGCTAGTAAAGTCGGACAGTACGAGCAGTACTTC.

The genes are TRBV29-1 and TRBJ2-7, with a tentative D call TRBD1 (5 bases). CDR1 SQVTM and CDR2 ANQGSEA come from the germline V gene. The CDR3 is 13 amino acids. The V and J ends lost 6 bases and 1 base respectively, with 13 bases between them. The CDR3 loop is CSVLDRASYEQYF. As DNA, the CDR3 is TGCAGCGTCCTCGACAGAGCATCCTACGAGCAGTACTTC.

The chain is built from TRBV5-1 and TRBJ1-2, with D unclear. From germline, CDR1 is SGHRS and CDR2 YFSETQ. The length of the CDR3 is 12 residues. Trimming shortened V by 4 bases and J by 6 bases, and 10 bases separated the two germline ends. CDR3 sequence: CASSDNWNGYTF. Here the CDR3 DNA reads TGCGCCAGCAGCGACAACTGGAATGGCTACACCTTC.

The V gene is TRBV4-2, the J gene TRBJ1-5; D uncertain. V dropped 2 bases and J dropped 0 bases, with 8 bases sitting between them. CDR1 and CDR2 from the germline V gene are LGHNA and YNFKEQ. CDR3 length: 15 amino acids. The CDR3 DNA follows: TGTGCCAGCAGCCAAACACTCGATAGCAATCAGCCCCAGCATTTT. It codes for CASSQTLDSNQPQHF.

V and J are TRBV30 and TRBJ1-5, with D tentatively TRBD1 (5 bases). V dropped 2 bases and J dropped 3 bases, with 11 bases sitting between them. The CDR3 spans 14 residues. Germline V gene lookup returns CDR1 GTSNPN and CDR2 SVGIG (reference sequence). This CDR3 reads CAWSFGTINQPQHF. CDR3 nucleotides: TGTGCCTGGAGTTTCGGGACTATCAATCAGCCCCAGCATTTT.